This T cell receptor (beta chain) was identified during a study of cytomegalovirus exposure and HLA in healthy donors. PCR was performed using 60 Vbeta and 13 Jbeta primers. The repertoire was sequenced with immunoSEQ multiplex PCR; TCRdb's copy has only in-frame clones and lacks some. Altogether fewer than 85,000 clones are present, around two thirds being singletons, with the ten largest covering roughly 4.9%. Of note for this clone: The antigen remains undetermined.

CDR1 and CDR2 from the germline V gene are MNHNS and SASEGT. The V end lost 6 bases, the J end lost 8 bases, and 16 bases lay between the germline ends. The CDR3 runs 13 residues. Findings of the study overall: Most CMV-associated TCR beta chains appeared HLA-restricted in a later analysis. Presence/absence analyses took donor sequencing depth as roughly uniform. Investigators reported 150 to 200 TCR beta chains as tied to cytomegalovirus. In a later analysis, TCR beta V- and J-gene trimming was associated with a missense DCLRE1C variant.

The chain is built from TRBV6-1 and TRBJ1-2; tentative D call: TRBD1 (6 bases). This TCR derives from a man between 60 and 75 years old in good health and CMV-seropositive. Sequences were obtained from PBMCs. This CDR3 reads CASRESRGWGYTF. For the CDR3, the DNA is TGTGCCAGCAGGGAAAGCAGGGGATGGGGCTACACCTTC.